A single sample is the source of the 4 T cell receptor beta chains below, sequenced in a study of PD-L1 blockade in urothelial cancer. Time point indicated: peripheral blood 6 weeks after treatment start. Sequencing was performed with immunoSEQ multiplex PCR; in TCRdb, only in-frame clones are kept and a portion is missing. This table has about 50,000 clones, around 85% appearing once. The specimen comprised PBMCs, sampled around atezolizumab (anti-PD-L1) treatment. These receptors came from a man aged 60 to 69 with urothelial cancer.

The chain joins TRBV7-2 to TRBJ2-7; 7 bases are shared with TRBD2. Germline loops: CDR1 SGHTA, CDR2 FQGNSA. The CDR3 sequence is 12 residues long. V gave up 3 bases and J gave up 6 bases; unmatched junction bases: 2. CDR3 coding DNA: TGTGCCAGCAGCTTCCCGGGGGGCGAGCAGTACTTC. Its protein is CASSFPGGEQYF.

The V call is TRBV15, the J call TRBJ2-1; possibly TRBD2 for D (7 bases). Germline-derived CDR1 and CDR2 are LNHNV and YYDKDF (reference sequence). With 0 bases removed from V and 7 bases from J, the gap between germline ends came to 22 bases. The CDR3 totals 18 residues. The CDR3 is CATSRDDYGGGGGNEQFF. The CDR3 bases are TGTGCCACCAGCAGAGATGATTACGGAGGAGGGGGAGGGAATGAGCAGTTCTTC.

V and J are TRBV6-5 and TRBJ2-2, with TRBD1 matching 7 bases. CDR3 length: 11 amino acids. Germline loops: CDR1 MNHEY, CDR2 SVGAGI. Trimming removed 7 bases from V and 7 bases from J; junction bases left unmatched: 0. The CDR3 here is CASNRGGELFF. CDR3 nucleotide sequence: TGTGCCAGCAACAGGGGCGGGGAGCTGTTTTTT.

V usage is TRBV2 and J usage is TRBJ1-5; D ambiguous. V was shortened by 7 bases and J by 0 bases, with 10 bases between the two germline ends. The CDR3 is 14 residues long. Germline V gene sequence: CDR1 SNHLY, CDR2 FYNNEI. As DNA, the CDR3 is TGTGCCAGCACCGGAGGGTATAGCAATCAGCCCCAGCATTTT. This sequence encodes CASTGGYSNQPQHF.